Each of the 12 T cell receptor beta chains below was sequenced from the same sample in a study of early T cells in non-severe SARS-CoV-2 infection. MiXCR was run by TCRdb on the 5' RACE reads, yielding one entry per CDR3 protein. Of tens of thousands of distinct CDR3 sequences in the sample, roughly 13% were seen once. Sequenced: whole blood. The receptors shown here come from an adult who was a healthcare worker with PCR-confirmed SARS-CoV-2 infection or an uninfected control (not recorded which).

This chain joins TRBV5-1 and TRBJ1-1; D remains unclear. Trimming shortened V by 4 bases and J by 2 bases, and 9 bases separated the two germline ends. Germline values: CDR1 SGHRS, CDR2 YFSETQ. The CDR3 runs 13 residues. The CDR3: CASSTGINTEAFF. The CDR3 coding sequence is TGCGCCAGCAGCACGGGCATAAACACTGAAGCTTTCTTT.

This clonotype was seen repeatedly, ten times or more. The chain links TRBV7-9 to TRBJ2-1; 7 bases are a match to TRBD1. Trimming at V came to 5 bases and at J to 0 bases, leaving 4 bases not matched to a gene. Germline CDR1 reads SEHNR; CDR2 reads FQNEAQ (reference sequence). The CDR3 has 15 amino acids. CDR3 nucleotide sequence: TGTGCCAGCAGCCGACGGACAGGCTCCTACAATGAGCAGTTCTTC. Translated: CASSRRTGSYNEQFF. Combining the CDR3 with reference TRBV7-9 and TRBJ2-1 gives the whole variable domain DTGVSQNPRHKITKRGQNVTFRCDPISEHNRLYWYRQTLGQGPEFLTYFQNEAQLEKSRLLSDRFSAERPKGSFSTLEIQRTEQGDSAMYLCASSRRTGSYNEQFFGPGTRLTVL.

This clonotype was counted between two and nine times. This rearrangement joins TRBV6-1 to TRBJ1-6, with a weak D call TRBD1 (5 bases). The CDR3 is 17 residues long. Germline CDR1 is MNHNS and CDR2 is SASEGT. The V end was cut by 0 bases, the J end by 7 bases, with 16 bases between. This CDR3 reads CASSEAPEGRRNSPLHF. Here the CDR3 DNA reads TGTGCCAGCAGTGAAGCGCCCGAGGGACGGCGGAATTCACCCCTCCACTTT.

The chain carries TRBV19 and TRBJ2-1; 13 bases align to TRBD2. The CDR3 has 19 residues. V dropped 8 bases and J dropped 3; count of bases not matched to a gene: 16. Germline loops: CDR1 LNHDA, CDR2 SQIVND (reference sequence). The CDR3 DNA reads TGTGCCAGTTGGGGGACGGGAGGACTAGCGGGAGTGCTCTACAATGAGCAGTTCTTC. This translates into CASWGTGGLAGVLYNEQFF.

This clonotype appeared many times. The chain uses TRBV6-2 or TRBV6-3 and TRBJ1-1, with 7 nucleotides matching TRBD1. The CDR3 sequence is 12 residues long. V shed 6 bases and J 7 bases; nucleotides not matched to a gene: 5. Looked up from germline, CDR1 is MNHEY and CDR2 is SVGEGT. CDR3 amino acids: CASSSRDSEAFF. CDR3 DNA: TGTGCCAGCAGCTCCCGGGACAGTGAAGCTTTCTTT.

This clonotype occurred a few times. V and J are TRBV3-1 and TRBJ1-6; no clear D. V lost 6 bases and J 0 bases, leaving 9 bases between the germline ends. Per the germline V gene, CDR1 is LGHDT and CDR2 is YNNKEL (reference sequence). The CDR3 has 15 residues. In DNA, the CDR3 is TGTGCCAGCAGTCTGGGAGACTCCTATAATTCACCCCTCCACTTT. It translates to CASSLGDSYNSPLHF.

CDR3: CASRVTLKSIEAFF. The CDR3 DNA follows: TGTGCCAGTAGGGTAACGTTAAAATCTATTGAAGCTTTCTTT. The rearrangement links TRBV6-2 or TRBV6-3 to TRBJ1-1; D uncertain. Trimming shortened V by 9 bases and J by 7 bases, and 21 bases separated the two germline ends. The CDR3 covers 14 residues. Germline assignment: CDR1 MNHEY and CDR2 SVGEGT.

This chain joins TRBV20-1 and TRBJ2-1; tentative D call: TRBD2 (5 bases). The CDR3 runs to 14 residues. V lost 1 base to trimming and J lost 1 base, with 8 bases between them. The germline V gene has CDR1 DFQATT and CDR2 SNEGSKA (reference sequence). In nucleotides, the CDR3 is TGCAGTGCTAGAGTAAGCGGATCCTACAATGAGCAGTTCTTC. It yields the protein CSARVSGSYNEQFF.

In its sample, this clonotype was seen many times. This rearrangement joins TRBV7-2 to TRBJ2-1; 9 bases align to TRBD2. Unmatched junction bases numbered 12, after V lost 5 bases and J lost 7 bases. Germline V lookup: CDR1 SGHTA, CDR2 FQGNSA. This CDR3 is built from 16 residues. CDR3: CASSPPRASGKNEQFF. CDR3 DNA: TGTGCCAGCAGCCCCCCTCGGGCTAGCGGGAAGAATGAGCAGTTCTTC.

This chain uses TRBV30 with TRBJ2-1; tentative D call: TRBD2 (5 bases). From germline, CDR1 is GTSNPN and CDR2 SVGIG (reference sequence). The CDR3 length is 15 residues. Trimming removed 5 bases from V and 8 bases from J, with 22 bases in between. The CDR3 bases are TGTGCCTGGGCTAAGCTAGCCGACCCATCGCATGAGCAGTTCTTC. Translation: CAWAKLADPSHEQFF.

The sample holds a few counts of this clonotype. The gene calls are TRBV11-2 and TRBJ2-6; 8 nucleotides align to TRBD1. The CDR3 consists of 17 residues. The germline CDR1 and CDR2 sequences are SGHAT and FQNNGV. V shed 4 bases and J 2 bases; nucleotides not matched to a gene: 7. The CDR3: CASSSSTGVAGANVLTF. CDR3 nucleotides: TGTGCCAGCAGCTCCTCGACAGGGGTAGCTGGGGCCAACGTCCTGACTTTC. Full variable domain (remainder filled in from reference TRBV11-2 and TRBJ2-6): EAGVAQSPRYKIIEKRQSVAFWCNPISGHATLYWYQQILGQGPKLLIQFQNNGVVDDSQLPKDRFSAERLKGVDSTLKIQPAKLEDSAVYLCASSSSTGVAGANVLTFGAGSRLTVL.

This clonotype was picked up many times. The CDR3 is CASSLVNWGNTGELFF. The CDR3 nucleotides are TGTGCCAGCAGTTTGGTCAATTGGGGGAACACCGGGGAGCTGTTTTTT. This sequence joins TRBV12-3 or TRBV12-4 and TRBJ2-2; D call uncertain. This CDR3 is built from 16 residues. V was clipped by 3 bases and J by 1 base, with 12 bases between them.